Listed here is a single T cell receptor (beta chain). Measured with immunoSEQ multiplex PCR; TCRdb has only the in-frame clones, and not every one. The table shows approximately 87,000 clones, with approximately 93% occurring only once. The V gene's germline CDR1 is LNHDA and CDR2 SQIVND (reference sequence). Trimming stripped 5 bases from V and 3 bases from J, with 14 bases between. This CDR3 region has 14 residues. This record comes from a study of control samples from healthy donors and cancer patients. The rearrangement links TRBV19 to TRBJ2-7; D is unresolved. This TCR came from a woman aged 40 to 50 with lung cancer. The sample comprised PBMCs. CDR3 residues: CASSRFPDRYEQYF. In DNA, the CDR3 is TGTGCCAGTAGTCGATTCCCGGATCGCTACGAGCAGTACTTC. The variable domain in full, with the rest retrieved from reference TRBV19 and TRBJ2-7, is DGGITQSPKYLFRKEGQNVTLSCEQNLNHDAMYWYRQDPGQGLRLIYYSQIVNDFQKGDIAEGYSVSREKKESFPLTVTSAQKNPTAFYLCASSRFPDRYEQYFGPGTRLTVT.